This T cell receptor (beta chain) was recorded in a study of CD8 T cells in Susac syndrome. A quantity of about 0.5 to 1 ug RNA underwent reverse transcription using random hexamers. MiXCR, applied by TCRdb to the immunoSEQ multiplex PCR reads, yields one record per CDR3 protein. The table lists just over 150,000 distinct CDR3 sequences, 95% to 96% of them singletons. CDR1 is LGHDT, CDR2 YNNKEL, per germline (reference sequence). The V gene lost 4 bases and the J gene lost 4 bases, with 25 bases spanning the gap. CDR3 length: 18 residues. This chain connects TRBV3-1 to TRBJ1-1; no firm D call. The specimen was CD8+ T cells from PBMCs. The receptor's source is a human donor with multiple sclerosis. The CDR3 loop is CASSPLIGRTTWSTEAFF. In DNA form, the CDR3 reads TGTGCCAGCAGCCCGTTGATCGGCAGGACCACATGGAGCACTGAAGCTTTCTTT.